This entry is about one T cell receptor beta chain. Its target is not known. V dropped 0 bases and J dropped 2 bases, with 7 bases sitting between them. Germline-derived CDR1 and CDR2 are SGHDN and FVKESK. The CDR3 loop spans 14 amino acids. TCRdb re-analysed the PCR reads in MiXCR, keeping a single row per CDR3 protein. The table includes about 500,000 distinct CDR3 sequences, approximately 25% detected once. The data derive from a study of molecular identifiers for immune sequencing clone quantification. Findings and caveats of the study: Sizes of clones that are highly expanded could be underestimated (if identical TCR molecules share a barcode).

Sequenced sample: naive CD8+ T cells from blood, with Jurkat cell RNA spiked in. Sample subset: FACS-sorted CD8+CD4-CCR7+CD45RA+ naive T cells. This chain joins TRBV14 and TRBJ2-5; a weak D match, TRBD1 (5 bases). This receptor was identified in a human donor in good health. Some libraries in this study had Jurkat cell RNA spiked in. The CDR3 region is CASSQDTGQETQYF. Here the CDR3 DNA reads TGTGCCAGCAGCCAAGACACAGGACAAGAGACCCAGTACTTC.